This TCR beta chain was found in a study of CD8+CD57+ T cells in acquired aplastic anemia. For the study at large: Sorted CD4+ and CD8+ cell DNA averaged around 3 ug.

Patients sequenced had flow cytometry evidence of CD8+CD57+ cell expansion. Acquired aplastic anemia of severe grade affected all patients. Patients were untreated when blood was sampled. CDR3 and TCR beta VDJ profiling relied on a genomic DNA template. TCRdb analysed the reads with MiXCR anew, one entry per CDR3 protein. In the table there are about 470,000 distinct CDR3 sequences, around 30% of which are singletons. Comments on this clonotype: Its target is not known.

Notes on the study in general: Comparison of patients with controls identified twenty-nine shared CD8+ CDR3 sequences.

The CDR3 is made up of 15 amino acids. Trimming pared 1 base from V and 0 bases from J, leaving 13 bases between. Germline CDR1 is DFQATT and CDR2 is SNEGSKA (reference sequence). The receptor was derived from a human donor with aplastic anemia. The chain employs TRBV20-1 and TRBJ2-7; D is possibly TRBD1 or TRBD2 (5 bases each). The sequenced sample was sorted CD4+, CD8+, or CD8+CD57+ T cells (not recorded which) from PBMCs. The CDR3 DNA is TGCAGTGCTAGAGCTGGGTGGGACCTCTCCTACGAGCAGTACTTC. Its protein is CSARAGWDLSYEQYF.